These 22 T cell receptor beta chains came from one sample sequenced in a study of T-cell memory formation after mild COVID-19 (dated by TCRdb to the early 2020s). Library preparation used 5' RACE. TCRdb lists the instrument as Illumina NovaSeq 6000. TCRdb applied fastp at Q25 and MiXCR to the public reads, then kept only in-frame beta chains. Each entry is one CDR3 protein sequence, shown with its most common DNA and genes. This sample comprises 250,000 to 300,000 distinct CDR3 sequences, 15% of them detected only once. About a fifth of the sample comes from the top ten. The sample was PBMCs or a T cell subset sorted from them (not recorded which). Every receptor here comes from a man younger than 35 who had mild COVID-19 (a few samples of this study predate the infection). The sample titles of this study are shuffled in the database, so cell type and time point are left out; the donor was told from shared clones.

The chain combines TRBV27 with TRBJ1-2, with TRBD1 identical over 9 bases. The CDR3 sequence is 15 residues long. V was clipped by 2 bases and J by 4 bases; unmatched bases: 5. In germline, CDR1 is MNHEY, CDR2 SMNVEV (reference sequence). For the CDR3, the DNA is TGTGCCAGCAGTTTAGACAGGGGGAGCCTCTATGGCTACACCTTC. Translated, it gives CASSLDRGSLYGYTF.

This clonotype was recorded a few times. No DNA is shown, since the ends of the CDR3 on it are uncertain; the CDR3 is the one TCRdb lists. This chain links TRBV28 with TRBJ2-3. The CDR3 adds up to 13 amino acids, both ends counted. Germline V gene lookup returns CDR1 MDHEN and CDR2 SYDVKM. The CDR3 spells CASSPLSVFWPAF.

This clonotype was counted ten times or more. The chain employs TRBV4-3 and TRBJ1-1; 8 nucleotides match TRBD1. Germline assignment: CDR1 LGHNA and CDR2 YSLEER. This CDR3 has 13 residues. Trimming took 4 bases from V and 5 from J; bases not matched to a gene: 3. CDR3 loop: CASSPDRGTEAFF. The DNA for the CDR3 is TGCGCCAGCAGCCCAGACAGGGGAACTGAAGCTTTCTTT.

The V and J genes are TRBV4-1 and TRBJ2-3; the D gene is possibly TRBD1 (6 bases). CDR1 is MGHRA and CDR2 is YSYEKL in the germline V gene. CDR3 length equals 13 residues. Trimming cost V 4 bases and J 5 bases, with 10 bases left between them. The CDR3: CASSRPTGDTQYF. As DNA, the CDR3 is TGCGCCAGCAGCCGACCGACAGGAGATACGCAGTATTTT.

The table lists this clonotype with many counts. The chain has TRBV5-1 and TRBJ2-7, with D possibly being TRBD2 (6 bases). The length of the CDR3 is 15 residues. Germline CDR1 and CDR2: SGHRS and YFSETQ. V gave up 0 bases and J gave up 0 bases, with 10 bases separating them. The CDR3 DNA reads TGCGCCAGCAGCTTGGTGCCCGGGGGCTCCTACGAGCAGTACGTC. Its protein is CASSLVPGGSYEQYV.

This rearrangement joins TRBV4-2 to TRBJ1-1; a weak D match, TRBD1 (5 bases). The CDR3 is 12 amino acids. V lost 4 bases, J lost 6 bases, and 9 bases lay in between. Germline-derived CDR1 and CDR2 are LGHNA and YNFKEQ. As DNA, the CDR3 is TGTGCCAGCAGCCGCGGGGCATCTGAAGCTTTCTTT. Protein: CASSRGASEAFF.

The CDR3 spells CASKMTSGLTGPQHF. The CDR3, as DNA: TGTGCCAGCAAAATGACTAGCGGGTTAACCGGGCCCCAGCATTTT. The chain has TRBV27 and TRBJ1-5; unclear D gene. The CDR3 totals 15 residues. V shed 7 bases and J shed 9 bases, with 22 bases lying between them. CDR1 is MNHEY, CDR2 SMNVEV, per germline (reference sequence).

This clonotype was detected only once. V is TRBV4-1 and J is TRBJ1-1; D is perhaps TRBD1 (5 bases). The CDR3 has 17 amino acids. The germline V gene has CDR1 MGHRA and CDR2 YSYEKL. Trimming removed 5 bases from V and 4 bases from J, with 23 bases in between. The CDR3 DNA is TGCGCCAGCAGCTCTTCAGAGACAGTTCCGGGGGGCACTGAAGCTTTCTTT. This codes for CASSSSETVPGGTEAFF.

This clonotype occurred a few times. V gene TRBV7-6 combines with J gene TRBJ1-4, with 7 bases that match TRBD1. This CDR3 region has 14 residues. V was pared by 5 bases and J by 8 bases, with 8 bases of the junction left unmatched. Germline CDR1 is SGHVS and CDR2 is FNYEAQ. The CDR3 is CASSPDRVREKLFF. Here the CDR3 DNA reads TGTGCCAGCAGCCCTGACAGGGTGCGAGAAAAACTGTTTTTT.

This clonotype has a handful of counts. The DNA of the CDR3 is TGTGCCACCAGTGATCCCGGACAGGGGGCAGGAGAGACCCAGTACTTC. Amino acids: CATSDPGQGAGETQYF. The chain recombines TRBV24-1 with TRBJ2-5; 11 nucleotides align to TRBD1. Germline lookup yields CDR1 KGHDR and CDR2 SFDVKD. The CDR3 length is 16 residues. Germline trimming cut 3 bases from V and 4 bases from J; bases unmatched to any gene: 6.

Only a few counts were recorded for this clonotype. The CDR3 spells CASSVGQYQETQYF. In DNA, the CDR3 is TGTGCCAGCAGCGTAGGACAGTACCAAGAGACCCAGTACTTC. V is TRBV9 and J is TRBJ2-5, with a weak D call TRBD1 (5 bases). This CDR3 is built from 14 residues. Per the germline V gene, CDR1 is SGDLS and CDR2 is YYNGEE. V gave up 0 bases and J gave up 0 bases, with 6 bases separating them.

The CDR3 DNA reads as TGCGCCAGCAGCCGGGGACAGGCGTACCAAGAGACCCAGTACTTC. Protein product: CASSRGQAYQETQYF. The chain is built from TRBV5-1 and TRBJ2-5, with TRBD1 matching over 8 bases. The CDR3 consists of 15 residues. V lost 4 bases to trimming and J lost 0 bases; unmatched junction nucleotides: 5. The germline gives CDR1 SGHRS, CDR2 YFSETQ.

With regard to this clonotype: This may be a read error: a much more frequent sequence differs by one nucleotide. This rearrangement joins TRBV5-5 to TRBJ2-5; 7 bases map to TRBD1. Germline V gives CDR1 SGHKS, CDR2 YYEKEE (reference sequence). CDR3 length: 14 residues. The DNA for the CDR3 is TGTGCCAGCAGCTTGATGGGACAGCAAGATACCCAGTACTTC. This gives the protein CASSLMGQQDTQYF.

This clonotype has only a few counts. This rearrangement joins TRBV24-1 to TRBJ1-5, with TRBD1 identical over 8 bases. Trimming took 2 bases from V and 8 from J; bases not matched to a gene: 10. CDR1 is KGHDR and CDR2 is SFDVKD in the germline V gene. CDR3 length: 16 residues. This chain's CDR3 is CATSDSGSGGVEPQHF. Here the CDR3 DNA reads TGTGCCACCAGTGATTCGGGCTCAGGGGGCGTAGAGCCCCAGCATTTT.

The CDR3 is CAIRAGTVNTGELFF. CDR3 DNA sequence: TGTGCCATCAGAGCCGGGACGGTGAACACCGGGGAGCTGTTTTTT. This chain joins TRBV10-3 and TRBJ2-2; the D gene could be TRBD1 or TRBD2 (5 bases each). This CDR3 comprises 15 residues. Germline values: CDR1 ENHRY, CDR2 SYGVKD. V was pared by 6 bases and J by 1 base, with 12 bases between.

This clonotype showed up just a few times. This CDR3 reads CASSSGGGGSNQPQHF. In DNA, the CDR3 is TGTGCCAGCAGCAGTGGAGGGGGCGGAAGCAATCAGCCCCAGCATTTT. The chain combines TRBV7-8 with TRBJ1-5; 7 nucleotides align to TRBD1. The germline V gene encodes CDR1 SGHVS and CDR2 FQNEAQ. The CDR3 loop spans 16 amino acids. The junction had 8 bases not matched to a gene; V was cut back by 5 bases and J by 1 base.

This clonotype was seen more than once but under ten times. The chain combines TRBV6-5 with TRBJ2-7; D may correspond to TRBD1 or TRBD2 (5 bases each). Germline V gene lookup returns CDR1 MNHEY and CDR2 SVGAGI. Deletions cut 4 bases from V and 2 bases from J, with 12 bases between. CDR3 length: 14 amino acids. In DNA form, the CDR3 reads TGTGCCAGCAGTTGGGGAGACAGCACCTACGAGCAGTACTTC. Its protein product is CASSWGDSTYEQYF.

Ten or more counts support this clonotype. This chain joins TRBV4-3 and TRBJ2-1, with D uncertain. Germline CDR1 LGHNA, CDR2 YSLEER. The CDR3 contains 16 residues. V gave up 0 bases and J gave up 7 bases, with 16 bases separating them. The CDR3 here is CASSQDPDEGPNEQFF. The DNA for the CDR3 is TGCGCCAGCAGCCAAGATCCGGACGAAGGGCCAAATGAGCAGTTCTTC.

The rearrangement joins TRBV4-3 to TRBJ2-3, with unresolved D. The germline V gene has CDR1 LGHNA and CDR2 YSLEER. Trimming took off 3 bases at V and 0 bases at J, with 16 bases between the two ends. The length of the CDR3 is 17 residues. The CDR3 region has the DNA TGCGCCAGCAGCCAGACTTCGACGCTGATGAGCACAGATACGCAGTATTTT. It specifies CASSQTSTLMSTDTQYF.

In its sample, this clonotype was seen many times. This sequence joins TRBV6-5 and TRBJ2-1; D is perhaps TRBD2 (6 bases). Germline lookup yields CDR1 MNHEY and CDR2 SVGAGI. The CDR3 runs to 11 residues. Deletions cut 6 bases from V and 7 bases from J, with 7 bases between. CDR3 amino acids: CASRAGNEQFF. The CDR3 nucleotides are TGTGCCAGCAGGGCGGGGAATGAGCAGTTCTTC.

CDR3 bases: TGTGCCAGCACAAAGGAAAAACTGTTTTTT. This codes for CASTKEKLFF. This sequence joins TRBV2 and TRBJ1-4, with D unclear. V was clipped by 7 bases and J by 8 bases, with 5 bases between them. This CDR3 has 10 amino acids. Germline V CDR1 and CDR2: SNHLY, FYNNEI.

Many counts were recorded for this clonotype. The chain links TRBV20-1 to TRBJ2-3; no firm D call. This CDR3 is 11 amino acids long. Germline CDR1 DFQATT, CDR2 SNEGSKA (reference sequence). V was pared by 5 bases and J by 6 bases, with 9 bases between. The CDR3 nucleotides are TGCAGTGCTGATGAACGGGATACGCAGTATTTT. This gives the protein CSADERDTQYF.